The 20 T cell receptor beta chains given below trace back to one sample, sequenced in a study of blood T cell repertoires in COVID-19. Method: immunoSEQ multiplex PCR; TCRdb's copy keeps in-frame clones and lacks some. The repertoire holds 250,000 to 300,000 clones, approximately 91% seen once, with around 2% in the top ten. The specimen was peripheral blood. These receptors originate from a man in his forties or fifties with acute or convalescent COVID-19.

The J gene is TRBJ1-2, the V gene TRBV19; 9 bases are a match to TRBD1. V lost 8 bases and J lost 1; bases outside the gene matches: 2. This CDR3 comprises 13 residues. Germline V gene data show CDR1 as LNHDA and CDR2 as SQIVND (reference sequence). CDR3 coding DNA: TGTGCCAGTGGGACAGGGCATAACTATGGCTACACCTTC. As protein: CASGTGHNYGYTF.

J is TRBJ1-3 and V is TRBV3-1 (or the pseudogene TRBV3-2); 9 bases are shared with TRBD1. The CDR3 loop spans 15 amino acids. Germline V CDR1 and CDR2: LGHDT, YNNKEL (reference sequence). Germline trimming cut 5 bases from V and 4 bases from J; bases unmatched to any gene: 6. CDR3: CASSWNRGPGNTIYF. The CDR3 nucleotides read TGTGCCAGCAGCTGGAACAGGGGGCCAGGAAACACCATATATTTT.

CDR3 loop: CASTRSSGADNEQFF. The CDR3 DNA reads TGTGCCAGCACGCGCTCTAGCGGGGCGGACAATGAGCAGTTCTTC. The chain couples TRBV6-5 to TRBJ2-1; 9 bases map to TRBD2. Looked up from germline, CDR1 is MNHEY and CDR2 is SVGAGI. The CDR3 is made up of 15 amino acids. The V and J ends lost 7 bases and 5 bases, in that order; junction bases with no gene match: 9.

This clone appeared once. This chain connects TRBV3-1 (or the pseudogene TRBV3-2) to TRBJ1-5; D might be TRBD1 (5 bases). The CDR3 spans 15 residues. V dropped 1 base and J dropped 5 bases, with 12 bases sitting between them. Germline V gives CDR1 LGHDT, CDR2 YNNKEL (reference sequence). Written as DNA, the CDR3 is TGTGCCAGCAGCCAAGTCCCGGGGGGGTATCAGCCCCAGCATTTT. Translating gives CASSQVPGGYQPQHF.

The chain uses TRBV6-5 and TRBJ2-3; 8 bases are shared with TRBD1. V gave up 6 bases and J gave up 6 bases; unmatched junction bases: 8. This CDR3 region has 14 residues. Germline V CDR1 and CDR2: MNHEY, SVGAGI. CDR3 sequence (DNA): TGTGCCAGCAGGCCGACAGGGGTACGGGATACGCAGTATTTT. This translates into CASRPTGVRDTQYF.

CDR3 DNA sequence: TGTGCCAGCAGGACATCGAACACTGAAGCTTTCTTT. Protein: CASRTSNTEAFF. This chain uses TRBV6-5 with TRBJ1-1; D is undetermined. V was cut by 6 bases and J by 1 base, with 6 bases left in between. Germline CDR1 and CDR2: MNHEY and SVGAGI. The CDR3 extends over 12 amino acids.

The chain couples TRBV4-1 to TRBJ1-5; D gene ambiguous. V was trimmed by 0 bases and J by 0 bases, leaving 6 bases between them. This CDR3 comprises 15 residues. From germline, CDR1 is MGHRA and CDR2 YSYEKL. The CDR3 sequence: CASSQEQDSNQPQHF. The DNA of the CDR3 is TGCGCCAGCAGCCAAGAACAAGATAGCAATCAGCCCCAGCATTTT.

This clone came up a few times. V gene TRBV11-2 combines with J gene TRBJ1-2; a possible D gene is TRBD1 (5 bases). Germline V gives CDR1 SGHAT, CDR2 FQNNGV. Deletions cut 6 bases from V and 8 bases from J, with 19 bases between. This CDR3 is built from 14 residues. CDR3 loop: CASRRGRSGLGYTF. For the CDR3, the DNA is TGTGCCAGCAGGCGGGGGAGATCCGGGTTAGGCTACACCTTC.

The chain has TRBV7-3 and TRBJ2-1, with a possible D match to TRBD2 (5 bases). This CDR3 spans 14 amino acids. From germline, CDR1 is SGHTA and CDR2 FQGTGA. The V gene lost 2 bases and the J gene lost 0 bases, with 5 bases spanning the gap. CDR3 sequence: CASSLGSSYNEQFF. CDR3 nucleotide sequence: TGTGCCAGCAGCTTAGGGAGCTCCTACAATGAGCAGTTCTTC.

The chain uses TRBV2 and TRBJ2-7, with TRBD1 identical over 12 bases. The CDR3 runs to 13 residues. Germline V gene data show CDR1 as SNHLY and CDR2 as FYNNEI. The junction had 7 bases not matched to a gene; V was cut back by 7 bases and J by 9 bases. The CDR3 DNA is TGTGCCAGCATACGGGACAGGGGGCTCGGGCAGTACTTC. Translating it yields CASIRDRGLGQYF.

The chain is built from TRBV12-3 or TRBV12-4 and TRBJ1-2, with a possible D match to TRBD1 (5 bases). V was shortened by 5 bases and J by 8 bases, with 15 bases between the two germline ends. The CDR3 loop spans 13 amino acids. CDR3 residues: CASSLWGDGGYTF. The CDR3 DNA reads as TGTGCCAGCAGTCTATGGGGGGACGGCGGCTACACCTTC.

The chain couples TRBV19 to TRBJ2-5, with D perhaps matching TRBD1 (6 bases). The CDR3 consists of 10 residues. In germline, CDR1 is LNHDA, CDR2 SQIVND (reference sequence). The CDR3, as DNA: TGTGCAGCAGGGGTTGGGACCCAGTACTTC. Amino acids: CAAGVGTQYF.

The chain employs TRBV2 and TRBJ1-6; D gene ambiguous. V shed 4 bases and J shed 0 bases, with 13 bases lying between them. This CDR3 is 17 amino acids long. Germline lookup yields CDR1 SNHLY and CDR2 FYNNEI. In nucleotides, the CDR3 is TGTGCCAGCAGTGGTAAGCCAGCGAGCTCCTATAATTCACCCCTCCACTTT. Its protein product is CASSGKPASSYNSPLHF.

This chain connects TRBV6-6 to TRBJ1-2; D remains unclear. CDR3 length: 13 residues. Germline CDR1 is MNHNY and CDR2 is SVGAGI (reference sequence). Trimming pared 6 bases from V and 8 bases from J, leaving 16 bases between. This CDR3 is CASSPTSPGGYTF. The CDR3 DNA reads as TGTGCCAGCAGCCCGACATCGCCGGGGGGCTACACCTTC.

This chain uses TRBV9 with TRBJ1-4; perhaps TRBD1 as D (5 bases). V shed 0 bases and J shed 8 bases, with 11 bases lying between them. The CDR3 totals 14 residues. The germline V gene has CDR1 SGDLS and CDR2 YYNGEE. CDR3 DNA sequence: TGTGCCAGCAGCGTAGGGTCGGAGGGGGAAAAACTGTTTTTT. Translating gives CASSVGSEGEKLFF. Based on the CDR3 plus reference TRBV9 and TRBJ1-4, the full variable domain is DSGVTQTPKHLITATGQRVTLRCSPRSGDLSVYWYQQSLDQGLQFLIQYYNGEERAKGNILERFSAQQFPDLHSELNLSSLELGDSALYFCASSVGSEGEKLFFGSGTQLSVL.

J is TRBJ1-3 and V is TRBV6-5; 8 bases map to TRBD1. The CDR3 is made up of 15 amino acids. Looked up from germline, CDR1 is MNHEY and CDR2 is SVGAGI. The junction had 8 bases not matched to a gene; V was cut back by 6 bases and J by 4 bases. The CDR3 is CASRSDRGEGNTIYF. Written as DNA, the CDR3 is TGTGCCAGCAGATCCGACAGGGGCGAAGGAAACACCATATATTTT.

The chain combines TRBV2 with TRBJ2-1; 7 bases are a match to TRBD2. The CDR3 is 15 residues long. CDR1 is SNHLY and CDR2 is FYNNEI in the germline V gene. V was clipped by 5 bases and J by 4 bases; unmatched bases: 8. The CDR3 nucleotides are TGTGCCAGCAGTCTCCTGGGAGCGGGGTACAATGAGCAGTTCTTC. Protein sequence: CASSLLGAGYNEQFF.

The V call is TRBV4-2, the J call TRBJ2-5, with 8 positions matching TRBD2. The CDR3 length is 15 residues. From germline, CDR1 is LGHNA and CDR2 YNFKEQ. J was trimmed by 5 bases and V by 0 bases; bases with no gene match: 5. CDR3 sequence: CASSQDGTREETQYF. The CDR3 nucleotides are TGTGCCAGCAGCCAAGATGGGACTAGAGAGGAGACCCAGTACTTC.

This chain joins TRBV5-1 and TRBJ2-3; 7 bases are shared with TRBD1. Trimming cost V 4 bases and J 1 base; bases outside gene matches: 6. The germline CDR1 and CDR2 sequences are SGHRS and YFSETQ. The CDR3 consists of 15 residues. The CDR3 spells CASSLGQIGTDTQYF. The CDR3 DNA sequence: TGCGCCAGCAGCCTGGGACAGATCGGCACAGATACGCAGTATTTT.

This clone was observed a single time. V and J are TRBV7-2 and TRBJ1-5; D gene ambiguous. This CDR3 is 13 amino acids long. Trimming cost V 11 bases and J 2 bases, with 13 bases left between them. Germline V gives CDR1 SGHTA, CDR2 FQGNSA. CDR3 amino acids: CASRGVGNQPQHF. The CDR3, as DNA: TGTGCCTCACGCGGGGTGGGCAATCAGCCCCAGCATTTT.